This note documents a single T cell receptor beta chain sequence. The antigen is not known. These data are taken from a study of cytomegalovirus exposure and HLA in healthy donors. All the people who gave samples were healthy bone marrow donors. With 5 bases clipped from V and 2 bases from J, the junction kept 8 bases outside the gene matches. The CDR3 sequence is 15 residues long. Germline V lookup: CDR1 SEHNR, CDR2 FQNEAQ (reference sequence). Study results and caveats: Across donors, most TCRs were seen rarely, yet some public ones were widespread. The productive fraction for most TCR beta V segments was about 90% or about 30% in an earlier analysis. An assumption of roughly uniform sequencing depth across donors underlay the presence/absence analyses.

Both 60 Vbeta primers and 13 Jbeta primers went into the PCR. Clones were sequenced by immunoSEQ multiplex PCR, and TCRdb holds only the in-frame ones, with some missing. The repertoire holds approximately 52,000 clones, approximately 80% seen once, with 2.5% in the top ten. Sequencing was carried out using PBMCs. The chain carries TRBV7-9 and TRBJ1-1, with TRBD1 matching 7 bases. This TCR came from a female donor in good health and CMV-seronegative. The CDR3 protein is CASSTRGTANTEAFF. The DNA for the CDR3 is TGTGCCAGCAGCACCCGAGGGACAGCTAACACTGAAGCTTTCTTT.